Below are 11 T cell receptor beta chains sequenced from a single sample in a study of blood T cells in healthy people across ages. A second about 7 to 12 cycle PCR used barcoded and J-beta primers. TCRdb analysed the 5' RACE reads with MiXCR anew, one entry per CDR3 protein. Of about 1 million distinct CDR3 sequences listed, more than 40% are singletons. The sample comprised blood. These receptors were collected from a woman aged 55-70 years in good health.

This clonotype was observed a few times. The rearrangement links TRBV6-6 to TRBJ2-7; 7 bases fit TRBD1. The CDR3 length is 15 residues. Germline CDR1 is MNHNY and CDR2 is SVGAGI (reference sequence). After removal of 5 bases from V and 4 bases from J, the junction contained 11 bases not matched to a gene. CDR3 sequence: CASSLLWGQKYEQYF. The CDR3 DNA follows: TGTGCCAGCAGTCTACTGTGGGGACAGAAATACGAGCAGTACTTC.

The chain is built from TRBV27 and TRBJ1-2; a weak D match, TRBD1 (5 bases). This CDR3 is 15 amino acids long. Per germline, CDR1 MNHEY and CDR2 SMNVEV (reference sequence). Trimming removed 0 bases from V and 2 bases from J, with 10 bases in between. In DNA, the CDR3 is TGTGCCAGCAGTTTATCCCCAGGGTTGAACTATGGCTACACCTTC. It codes for CASSLSPGLNYGYTF.

The chain couples TRBV12-3 or TRBV12-4 to TRBJ1-2, with TRBD1 as a possible D gene (5 bases). The CDR3 length is 11 residues. Trimming pared 5 bases from V and 10 bases from J, leaving 11 bases between. The CDR3 is CASSTGSVYTF. DNA of the CDR3: TGTGCCAGCAGTACAGGTTCCGTCTACACCTTC.

The rearrangement joins TRBV7-9 to TRBJ2-5; D might be TRBD1 (5 bases). TRBJ2-7 explains the end of the DNA better; the J call may be wrong. The germline CDR1 and CDR2 sequences are SEHNR and FQNEAQ (reference sequence). The CDR3 is made up of 12 amino acids. The CDR3 spells CASIGVNHEQYF. The DNA for the CDR3 is TGTGCCAGCATAGGGGTTAACCACGAGCAGTACTTC.

The CDR3 DNA reads as TGTGCCACCGGGTCGAGCGGGTATGAGCAGTTCTTC. Protein product: CATGSSGYEQFF. The chain employs TRBV24-1 and TRBJ2-1, with D perhaps matching TRBD2 (6 bases). V was trimmed by 9 bases and J by 8 bases, leaving 13 bases between them. The CDR3 contains 12 residues. The germline CDR1 and CDR2 sequences are KGHDR and SFDVKD.

DNA of the CDR3: TGTGCCAGCAGTTTCTGGGGACTAGACGCCAGGAGCCCGCTAGCCAAAAACATTCAGTACTTC. Translating gives CASSFWGLDARSPLAKNIQYF. V and J are TRBV28 and TRBJ2-4; 8 bases are shared with TRBD2. This CDR3 comprises 21 residues. The germline V gene has CDR1 MDHEN and CDR2 SYDVKM. Losses at the gene ends were 3 bases for V and 0 bases for J; bases not matched to a gene: 19.

The genes are TRBV25-1 and TRBJ2-1; 7 bases fit TRBD2. This CDR3 region has 19 residues. Unmatched junction bases numbered 17, after V lost 6 bases and J lost 0 bases. Germline V lookup: CDR1 MGHDK, CDR2 SYGVNS. In DNA form, the CDR3 reads TGTGCCAGCAGGCTGGGACTACAGCGATCGAAGCCCTCCTACAATGAGCAGTTCTTC. It yields the protein CASRLGLQRSKPSYNEQFF.

This clonotype was seen only a few times. V is TRBV29-1 and J is TRBJ2-5, with D unresolved. This CDR3 region has 12 residues. Per the germline V gene, CDR1 is SQVTM and CDR2 is ANQGSEA. V lost 6 bases and J 3 bases, leaving 11 bases between the germline ends. The CDR3 spells CSVQYREETQYF. For the CDR3, the DNA is TGCAGCGTACAATACCGAGAAGAGACCCAGTACTTC.

The rearrangement joins TRBV20-1 to TRBJ1-1; 10 positions match TRBD1. This CDR3 has 14 amino acids. J gave up 3 bases and V 5 bases, and 6 bases lay outside the gene matches. Per the germline V gene, CDR1 is DFQATT and CDR2 is SNEGSKA (reference sequence). CDR3 in amino acids: CSAGQGGRDTEAFF. DNA for the CDR3: TGCAGTGCTGGACAGGGGGGCCGGGACACTGAAGCTTTCTTT.

Only a few counts were recorded for this clonotype. The chain carries TRBV2 and TRBJ2-4; 9 bases agree with TRBD1. The end of the DNA is better explained by TRBJ2-7, so the J call may be wrong. This CDR3 is 13 amino acids long. Germline V gene sequence: CDR1 SNHLY, CDR2 FYNNEI. The CDR3 here is CASLGTGGREQYF. CDR3 sequence (DNA): TGTGCCAGCTTAGGAACAGGGGGCCGCGAGCAGTACTTC.

About this clonotype: A much larger clone is a single base away; this may be a read error. V and J are TRBV5-1 and TRBJ2-5, with 14 bases that match TRBD2. This CDR3 has 16 amino acids. From germline, CDR1 is SGHRS and CDR2 YFSETQ. The CDR3 region has the DNA TGCGCCAACAGCAATACTGGGACTAGCGGGAGAGAGACCCAGTACTTC. Protein sequence: CANSNTGTSGRETQYF.